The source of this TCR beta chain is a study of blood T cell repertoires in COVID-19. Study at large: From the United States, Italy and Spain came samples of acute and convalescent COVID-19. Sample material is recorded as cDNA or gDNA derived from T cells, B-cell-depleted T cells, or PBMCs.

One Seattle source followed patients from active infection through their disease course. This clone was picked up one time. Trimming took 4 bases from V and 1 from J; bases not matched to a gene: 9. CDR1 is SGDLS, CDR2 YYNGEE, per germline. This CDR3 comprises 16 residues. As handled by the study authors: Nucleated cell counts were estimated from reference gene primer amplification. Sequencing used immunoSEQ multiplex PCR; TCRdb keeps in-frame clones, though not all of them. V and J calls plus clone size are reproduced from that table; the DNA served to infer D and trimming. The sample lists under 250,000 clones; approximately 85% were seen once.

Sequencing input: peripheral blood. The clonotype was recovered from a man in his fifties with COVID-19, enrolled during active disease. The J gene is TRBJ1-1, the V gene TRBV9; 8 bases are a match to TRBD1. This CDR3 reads CASSKTTGTGNTEAFF. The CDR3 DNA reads TGTGCCAGCAGCAAAACGACCGGGACAGGGAACACTGAAGCTTTCTTT.